This TCR beta chain was identified in a study of vaccination and CD4 T cells after COVID-19. Study as a whole: Control cultures received a CEFX pool, an HIV-1 Nef pool, or no peptide.

Within the sample, this clonotype is medium-sized (0.01 to 0.1%). Its target is unknown. An Oncomine TCR Beta short-read assay was used to sequence the DNA from cultured CD4+ T cells. The source of extracted genomic DNA was cultured CD4+ T cells. TCRdb called the PCR reads again in MiXCR, with one record for every CDR3 protein. The top ten clones hold roughly 9.2% of a sample with fewer than 13,000 distinct CDR3 sequences, roughly a third of them seen once. The germline CDR1 and CDR2 sequences are DFQATT and SNEGSKA (reference sequence). The CDR3 covers 16 residues. Germline trimming cut 5 bases from V and 4 bases from J; bases unmatched to any gene: 16. Noted treatment: 10-day PBMC culture with coronavirus spike peptide pools or control peptides (ViraFEST assay). PCR positivity dates ran from March to December 2020, preceding US Alpha, Beta and Delta variants. IL-2 (around 10 IU/ml) and peptide pools (roughly 10 ug/ml) were added to cultures of under 2.5 million PBMCs per well.

Sample: CD4+ T cells from blood, cultured in vitro. The sequence was collected from a human donor who had recovered from COVID-19. V and J are TRBV20-1 and TRBJ1-2, with TRBD1 identical over 7 bases. This CDR3 is CSAPVGEGAIGYGYTF. The CDR3 DNA reads TGCAGTGCTCCCGTCGGTGAGGGGGCGATCGGCTATGGCTACACCTTC.